This entry concerns a single TCR beta chain. The antigen is not known. The entry originates in a study of shared clonotypes between healthy human individuals. Findings and limits, study-wide: The sole specimen, blood, was sampled, and tissue repertoires likely differ.

Per the original methods: For the immunoSEQ data, sequences were junction-only without quality scores, so filtering differed. Produced via immunoSEQ multiplex PCR; TCRdb's table is partial and in-frame only. The D gene and trimming were derived from the DNA, and the V and J assignments and clone size from that table. This sample has hundreds of thousands of clones, with around 73% found just once. The CDR3 extends over 12 amino acids. Trimming took 4 bases from V and 7 from J; bases not matched to a gene: 4. The germline V gene encodes CDR1 SGHRS and CDR2 YFSETQ. This chain uses TRBV5-1 with TRBJ1-1; 7 bases fit TRBD1. The origin of this receptor is a woman in her twenties or thirties in good health. Source material: memory CD4+ T cells sorted from blood. Specified subset: CD45RA-negative fraction. CDR3 residues: CASSEDRFEAFF. The DNA of the CDR3 is TGCGCCAGCAGCGAGGACAGGTTTGAAGCTTTCTTT.